This T cell receptor (beta chain) was identified during a study of CD8 T cells in ankylosing spondylitis. Overall study results and limits: Among TCR beta sequences, a motif of several highly homologous variants appeared characteristic of ankylosing spondylitis blood.

Libraries of TCR beta came from quantitative 5'-RACE with molecular barcodes. TCRdb analysed the 5' RACE reads with MiXCR anew, one entry per CDR3 protein. In the table there are 200,000 to 250,000 distinct CDR3 sequences, roughly a tenth of which are singletons. Trimming took 4 bases from V and 1 from J, leaving 11 bases between them. The CDR3 has 15 residues. Germline CDR1 reads DFQATT; CDR2 reads SNEGSKA (reference sequence). Of note for this clonotype: What it recognizes is unknown.

The J gene is TRBJ2-6, the V gene TRBV20-1, with D unclear. The sample was blood, either unsorted or a sorted T cell fraction (not recorded which). The TCR sequence derives from a male donor with ankylosing spondylitis or in good health (not recorded which). The CDR3 DNA is TGCAGTGCTACCGCAGAGTCATCTGGGGCCAACGTCCTGACTTTC. Its translation is CSATAESSGANVLTF.